The 6 T cell receptor beta chains in this list originate from one sample, sequenced in a study of shared clonotypes between healthy human individuals. The assay was immunoSEQ multiplex PCR, and TCRdb's table has in-frame clones only and misses some. The sample holds about 680,000 clones, 73% seen once. Sequencing was performed on memory CD4+ T cells sorted from blood. This sample's subset: CD45RA-negative fraction. Source of these receptors: a woman aged 25 to 39 in good health.

V and J are TRBV7-2 and TRBJ2-3; D is unclear. CDR3 length equals 15 residues. Germline V gene data show CDR1 as SGHTA and CDR2 as FQGNSA. The V and J ends lost 0 bases and 1 base respectively, with 8 bases between them. CDR3 in DNA: TGTGCCAGCAGCTTAGCGCATACGGGCACAGATACGCAGTATTTT. Its translation is CASSLAHTGTDTQYF.

This sequence joins TRBV6-5 and TRBJ1-6; D might be TRBD1 (6 bases). Trimming took off 7 bases at V and 9 bases at J, with 16 bases between the two ends. The CDR3 covers 14 residues. Germline V lookup: CDR1 MNHEY, CDR2 SVGAGI. CDR3 loop: CASKPRRGSSPLHF. The CDR3 DNA reads as TGTGCCAGCAAACCCCGGAGGGGGAGTTCACCCCTCCACTTT.

This clone was found a few times. The J gene is TRBJ1-5, the V gene TRBV11-2; 9 bases line up with TRBD1. Losses at the gene ends were 5 bases for V and 4 bases for J; bases not matched to a gene: 6. CDR1 and CDR2 (germline): SGHAT, FQNNGV. The CDR3 loop spans 15 amino acids. The CDR3 spells CASSLQGAGNQPQHF. CDR3 DNA sequence: TGTGCCAGCAGCCTACAGGGGGCTGGAAATCAGCCCCAGCATTTT.

This clone was picked up one time. The V call is TRBV10-3, the J call TRBJ2-1; D gene uncertain. The CDR3 is made up of 13 amino acids. In germline, CDR1 is ENHRY, CDR2 SYGVKD. V lost 1 base, J lost 5 bases, and 6 bases lay in between. CDR3 loop: CAISEFRNNEQFF. In nucleotides, the CDR3 is TGTGCCATCAGTGAGTTTCGGAACAATGAGCAGTTCTTC.

The rearrangement links TRBV29-1 to TRBJ2-5, with 10 bases identical to TRBD1. After removal of 2 bases from V and 4 bases from J, the junction contained 7 bases not matched to a gene. CDR1 is SQVTM, CDR2 ANQGSEA, per germline. The CDR3 spans 15 residues. Here the CDR3 reads CSVETPGQGSETQYF. In nucleotides, the CDR3 is TGCAGCGTTGAAACACCGGGACAGGGGTCAGAGACCCAGTACTTC.

The chain joins TRBV11-2 to TRBJ2-5; 8 nucleotides match TRBD2. V dropped 5 bases and J dropped 5; count of bases not matched to a gene: 10. The CDR3 has 15 amino acids. The germline V gene encodes CDR1 SGHAT and CDR2 FQNNGV. Here the CDR3 DNA reads TGTGCCAGCAGCCTCCCAAGCGGGAGACGGGAGACCCAGTACTTC. Amino acid sequence: CASSLPSGRRETQYF.